Listed below are T cell receptor beta chains from one sample, sequenced in a study of Ad26.COV2.S vaccination and SARS-CoV-2 variants. Repertoires were generated with immunoSEQ multiplex PCR, while TCRdb's copy carries only in-frame clones and drops some. The table has about 680,000 clones, about 90% seen once. This material consisted of peripheral blood, taken in a trial of Ad26.COV2.S vaccine versus placebo. The origin of the receptors is a person between 18 and 59 years old who received the Ad26.COV2.S COVID-19 vaccine or a placebo. The CDR3 runs from the conserved cysteine through the conserved F or W. The D gene is left open where the match is weak. The size of a clone is reported for some rows only, either as once, few or many, or as a class for expanded clones.

clone size	V gene	D gene	J gene	CDR3 protein	CDR3 DNA
NA	TRBV5-4	NA	TRBJ1-2	CASSLTGANYGYTF	TGTGCCAGCAGCTTGACGGGCGCTAACTATGGCTACACCTTC
NA	TRBV6-5	TRBD1	TRBJ1-2	CASSRQGDYGYTF	TGTGCCAGCAGCCGACAGGGGGACTATGGCTACACCTTC
NA	TRBV19	NA	TRBJ2-2	CASSSGYTGELFF	TGTGCCAGTAGTAGCGGCTACACCGGGGAGCTGTTTTTT
NA	TRBV7-8	NA	TRBJ1-5	CASSPGRGPNQPQHF	TGTGCCAGCAGCCCAGGGCGCGGCCCCAATCAGCCCCAGCATTTT
NA	TRBV7-9	NA	TRBJ2-3	CASRILFSTDTQYF	TGTGCCAGCAGGATCCTCTTTAGCACAGATACGCAGTATTTT
NA	TRBV19	NA	TRBJ1-1	CASSKGYTEAFF	TGTGCCAGTAGTAAAGGATATACTGAAGCTTTCTTT
NA	TRBV14	TRBD2	TRBJ2-1	CASSQDLGGLVYNEQFF	TGTGCCAGCAGCCAAGATTTGGGAGGACTAGTCTACAATGAGCAGTTCTTC
NA	TRBV5-1	NA	TRBJ2-2	CASSLAEGGELFF	TGCGCCAGCAGCTTGGCGGAGGGCGGGGAGCTGTTTTTT
NA	TRBV19	NA	TRBJ2-6	CASSIVTAGLSPSGANVLTF	TGTGCCAGTAGTATAGTGACGGCCGGCCTATCCCCCTCTGGGGCCAACGTCCTGACTTTC
NA	TRBV3-1/TRBV3-2	TRBD1	TRBJ1-4	CASSQQPGQGADNEKLFF	TGTGCCAGCAGCCAACAACCGGGACAGGGGGCTGATAATGAAAAACTGTTTTTT
NA	TRBV7-2	TRBD2	TRBJ2-7	CASSPTSGGSYEQYF	TGTGCCAGCAGCCCGACTAGCGGGGGGTCCTACGAGCAGTACTTC
NA	TRBV5-1	NA	TRBJ1-1	CASSWGLGRVTEAFF	TGCGCCAGCAGCTGGGGGCTAGGAAGGGTTACTGAAGCTTTCTTT
NA	TRBV7-2	TRBD2	TRBJ2-1	CASSLGSSGGGYEQFF	TGTGCCAGCAGCTTAGGATCTAGCGGGGGAGGATATGAGCAGTTCTTC
NA	TRBV11-2	NA	TRBJ2-2	CASSRVGGTGELFF	TGTGCCAGCAGCCGAGTTGGGGGCACCGGGGAGCTGTTTTTT
NA	TRBV5-5	TRBD1	TRBJ2-7	CASSRTGRHEQYF	TGTGCCAGCAGCCGGACAGGGCGCCACGAGCAGTACTTC
NA	TRBV7-2	TRBD1	TRBJ1-2	CASSLTLTGGGGYTF	TGTGCCAGCAGCTTAACGTTAACAGGGGGCGGTGGCTACACCTTC
NA	TRBV30	TRBD1	TRBJ1-3	CAWAPPGGGGNTIYF	TGTGCCTGGGCTCCTCCAGGGGGAGGAGGAAACACCATATATTTT
NA	TRBV7-2	NA	TRBJ2-7	CASSSGGGNNHYEQYF	TGTGCCAGCAGCTCAGGAGGGGGTAATAATCACTACGAGCAGTACTTC
NA	TRBV10-3	NA	TRBJ1-5	CAISESAGENQPQHF	TGTGCCATCAGTGAGTCTGCAGGGGAAAATCAGCCCCAGCATTTT
NA	TRBV24-1	TRBD2	TRBJ2-1	CATSETSGINNEQFF	TGTGCCACCAGTGAGACTAGCGGGATTAACAATGAGCAGTTCTTC
few	TRBV29-1	TRBD1	TRBJ1-5	CSVGQGSNQPQHF	TGCAGCGTTGGACAGGGTAGCAATCAGCCCCAGCATTTT
NA	TRBV5-6	TRBD2	TRBJ2-5	CASSLRTSGAETQYF	TGTGCCAGCAGCTTGAGGACTAGCGGGGCAGAGACCCAGTACTTC
NA	TRBV7-9	NA	TRBJ2-5	CASSLDTPQETQYF	TGTGCCAGCAGCTTAGATACTCCCCAAGAGACCCAGTACTTC
NA	TRBV18	NA	TRBJ1-2	CASSSNEGYGYTF	TGTGCCAGCTCATCCAACGAGGGCTATGGCTACACCTTC
once	TRBV3-1/TRBV3-2	TRBD1	TRBJ1-3	CASSRQTGMNTIYF	TGTGCCAGCAGCCGCCAGACAGGGATGAACACCATATATTTT
once	TRBV6-5	TRBD2	TRBJ2-7	CASGLAGNYEQYF	TGTGCCAGCGGTCTAGCGGGAAACTACGAGCAGTACTTC
NA	TRBV11-2	NA	TRBJ1-1	CASSPPGNTEAFF	TGTGCCAGCAGCCCTCCAGGAAACACTGAAGCTTTCTTT
NA	TRBV25-1	TRBD1	TRBJ1-3	CASSEYFNRGGNTIYF	TGTGCCAGCAGTGAATATTTCAACAGGGGCGGAAACACCATATATTTT
few	TRBV4-1	NA	TRBJ2-1	CASSRPSILGAVLSEQFF	TGCGCCAGCAGCCGTCCCAGTATCCTCGGAGCAGTTCTCTCGGAGCAGTTCTTC
NA	TRBV4-2	NA	TRBJ2-7	CASSLDGSVYPYEQYF	TGTGCCAGCAGTCTAGATGGGTCGGTTTACCCCTACGAGCAGTACTTC
NA	TRBV6-5	NA	TRBJ2-1	CASSYSRASPGNEQFF	TGTGCCAGCAGTTACTCGAGGGCCAGCCCCGGAAATGAGCAGTTCTTC
NA	TRBV5-1	TRBD2	TRBJ2-7	CASSWGVGAGGPYEQYF	TGCGCCAGCAGCTGGGGCGTAGGAGCGGGAGGCCCCTACGAGCAGTACTTC
NA	TRBV7-8	TRBD1	TRBJ2-2	CASSFAGTGATGELFF	TGTGCCAGCAGTTTTGCCGGGACAGGGGCCACCGGGGAGCTGTTTTTT